The rows below give T cell receptor beta chains drawn from one sample of a study of regulatory T cells in long-lasting Graves disease. One entry per CDR3 protein results from TCRdb running MiXCR on the multiplex PCR reads. The sample lists 400,000 to 450,000 distinct CDR3 sequences, roughly 15% seen once, with about 10% in the top ten. These data were also filed under a second study, of T cells in Graves' hyperthyroidism and ophthalmopathy.

This specimen consisted of peripheral blood mononuclear cells (PBMCs), obtained at new diagnosis, from a patient treated with antithyroid drugs. The receptors stem from a woman under 40 with Graves disease. Each CDR3 is given with its conserved first and last residue. The order of the fields is clone size, J gene, D gene, V gene, CDR3 DNA, CDR3 protein. D genes are given only for firm matches. Only some rows state a clone size, as once, few, many or a class for expanded clones.

abundance: -; j_gene: TRBJ1-1; d_gene: TRBD1; v_gene: TRBV29-1; CDR3nt: TGCAGCGTTGGTGGACAGGCCTACACTGAAGCTTTCTTT; CDR3aa: CSVGGQAYTEAFF
abundance: many; j_gene: TRBJ2-7; d_gene: TRBD2; v_gene: TRBV24-1; CDR3nt: TGTGCCACCTCTAACGGGGGGAGCTCCTACGAGCAGTACTTC; CDR3aa: CATSNGGSSYEQYF
abundance: many; j_gene: TRBJ2-7; d_gene: TRBD1; v_gene: TRBV7-3; CDR3nt: TGTGCCAGCAGCCAGTCCGGGACAGAACCCTACGAGCAGTACTTC; CDR3aa: CASSQSGTEPYEQYF
abundance: -; j_gene: TRBJ1-4; d_gene: -; v_gene: TRBV25-1; CDR3nt: TGTGCCAGCAGTGAATATCGGGGGGCAACTAATGAAAAACTGTTTTTT; CDR3aa: CASSEYRGATNEKLFF
abundance: many; j_gene: TRBJ2-2; d_gene: -; v_gene: TRBV18; CDR3nt: TGTGCCAGCTCACCTCCCTCGGGCCTCAACACCGGGGAGCTGTTTTTT; CDR3aa: CASSPPSGLNTGELFF
abundance: many; j_gene: TRBJ2-2; d_gene: -; v_gene: TRBV27; CDR3nt: TGTGCCAGCAGTTTCACACGGGCCTCGAACACCGGGGAGCTGTTTTTT; CDR3aa: CASSFTRASNTGELFF
abundance: many; j_gene: TRBJ2-1; d_gene: -; v_gene: TRBV6-2/TRBV6-3; CDR3nt: TGTGCCAGCCAGTTGCTTGGCTCCTACAATGAGCAGTTCTTC; CDR3aa: CASQLLGSYNEQFF
abundance: many; j_gene: TRBJ1-5; d_gene: -; v_gene: TRBV7-2; CDR3nt: TGTGCCAGCAGCTTAGGTGGGGGATACAATCAGCCCCAGCATTTT; CDR3aa: CASSLGGGYNQPQHF
abundance: few; j_gene: TRBJ1-5; d_gene: TRBD1; v_gene: TRBV11-1; CDR3nt: TGTGCCAGCAGCCGCACAGGGGTAAATCAGCCCCCGCATTTT; CDR3aa: CASSRTGVNQPPHF
abundance: -; j_gene: TRBJ1-4; d_gene: TRBD1; v_gene: TRBV3-1; CDR3nt: TGTGCCAGCAGCCCTATCTATACAGGGGAGGCTAATGAAAATCTGTTTTTT; CDR3aa: CASSPIYTGEANENLFF
abundance: many; j_gene: TRBJ2-3; d_gene: -; v_gene: TRBV7-2; CDR3nt: TGTGCCAGCAGCTTAGCGCTCAGCTACGCCACAGATACGCAGTATTTT; CDR3aa: CASSLALSYATDTQYF
abundance: few; j_gene: TRBJ1-5; d_gene: -; v_gene: TRBV7-3; CDR3nt: TGTGCCAGCATCCTATTGCTAGGGGGGAGCAATCAGCCCCAGCATTTT; CDR3aa: CASILLLGGSNQPQHF
abundance: many; j_gene: TRBJ2-3; d_gene: TRBD2; v_gene: TRBV29-1; CDR3nt: TGCAGCGGCCGGGGAGTGAGAGCGGGAGAGCGAGATACGCAGTATTTT; CDR3aa: CSGRGVRAGERDTQYF
abundance: many; j_gene: TRBJ2-1; d_gene: -; v_gene: TRBV5-1; CDR3nt: TGCGCCAGCAGCTTGGGCATCCACAATGAGCAGTTCTTC; CDR3aa: CASSLGIHNEQFF
abundance: few; j_gene: TRBJ2-1; d_gene: -; v_gene: TRBV4-1; CDR3nt: TGCGCCAGCAGCCATCCGGGAAAAGTAGGTGAGCAGTTCTTC; CDR3aa: CASSHPGKVGEQFF
abundance: -; j_gene: TRBJ2-3; d_gene: TRBD2; v_gene: TRBV9; CDR3nt: TGTGCCAGCAGCGCAAGCGGGACTAGCACAGATACGCAGTATTTT; CDR3aa: CASSASGTSTDTQYF
abundance: many; j_gene: TRBJ1-2; d_gene: -; v_gene: TRBV20-1; CDR3nt: TGCAGTGCCCCCGACAGGCCATACAATAACTATGGCTACACCTTC; CDR3aa: CSAPDRPYNNYGYTF
abundance: few; j_gene: TRBJ2-7; d_gene: -; v_gene: TRBV12-3/TRBV12-4; CDR3nt: TGTGCCAGCAGTTTAGTGCGGAGAGGCCTACTAGGGGGGGACTCCTACGAGCAGTACTTC; CDR3aa: CASSLVRRGLLGGDSYEQYF
abundance: -; j_gene: TRBJ2-3; d_gene: TRBD2; v_gene: TRBV6-2/TRBV6-3; CDR3nt: TGTGCCAGCAGATACTCTACACAGCGGGACAGCACAGATACGCAGTATTTT; CDR3aa: CASRYSTQRDSTDTQYF
abundance: many; j_gene: TRBJ1-1; d_gene: TRBD1; v_gene: TRBV7-8; CDR3nt: TGTGCCAGCAGCTTAGTGGACAGGGAGGCCACTGAAGCTTTCTTT; CDR3aa: CASSLVDREATEAFF